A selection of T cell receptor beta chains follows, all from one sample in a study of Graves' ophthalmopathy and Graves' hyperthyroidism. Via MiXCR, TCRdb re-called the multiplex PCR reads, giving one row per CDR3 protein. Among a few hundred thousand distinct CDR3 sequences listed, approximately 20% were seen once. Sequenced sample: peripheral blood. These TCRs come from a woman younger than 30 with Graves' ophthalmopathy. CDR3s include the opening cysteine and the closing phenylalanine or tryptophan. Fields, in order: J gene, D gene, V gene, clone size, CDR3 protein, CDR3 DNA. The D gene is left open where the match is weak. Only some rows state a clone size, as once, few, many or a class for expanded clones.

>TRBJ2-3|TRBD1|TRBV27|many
CASSLWDRVGTQYF
TGTGCCAGCAGTTTATGGGACAGAGTAGGTACGCAGTATTTT
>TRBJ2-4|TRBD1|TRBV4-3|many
CASSQGQGGLAKNIQYF
TGCGCCAGCAGCCAAGGACAGGGGGGTCTAGCCAAAAACATTCAGTACTTC
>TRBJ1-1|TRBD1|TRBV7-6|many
CASSLGRTGLPVGTEAFF
TGTGCCAGCAGCTTAGGACGGACAGGCCTACCGGTGGGTACTGAAGCTTTCTTT
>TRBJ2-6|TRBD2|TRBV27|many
CASSLIKTSGGPGANVLTF
TGTGCCAGCAGTTTAATCAAGACTAGCGGGGGGCCTGGGGCCAACGTCCTGACTTTC
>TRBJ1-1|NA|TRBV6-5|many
CASSSIRGEAFF
TGTGCCAGCAGTTCCATCCGGGGTGAAGCTTTCTTT
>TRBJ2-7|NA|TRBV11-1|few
CASSLAVRTLDTYEQYF
TGTGCCAGCAGCTTAGCGGTCAGGACGCTCGACACCTACGAGCAGTACTTC
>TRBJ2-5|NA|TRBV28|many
CASSSHQAGGETQYF
TGTGCCAGCAGTTCCCACCAGGCCGGCGGGGAGACCCAGTACTTC
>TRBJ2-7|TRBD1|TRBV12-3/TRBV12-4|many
CASSFNRGYEQYF
TGTGCCAGCAGTTTTAACAGGGGTTACGAGCAGTACTTC
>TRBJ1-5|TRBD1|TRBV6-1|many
CASSQPTTGGNQPQHF
TGTGCCAGCAGTCAACCTACGACAGGGGGCAATCAGCCCCAGCATTTT
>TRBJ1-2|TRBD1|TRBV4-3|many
CASSQVGQGAHGYTF
TGCGCCAGCAGCCAAGTGGGCCAGGGGGCTCATGGCTACACCTTC
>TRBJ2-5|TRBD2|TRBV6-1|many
CASRTTSGGEKETQYF
TGTGCCAGCAGGACGACTAGCGGGGGAGAGAAAGAGACCCAGTACTTC
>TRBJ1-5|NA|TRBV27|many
CASRPGTGQPQHF
TGTGCCAGCAGGCCCGGGACCGGTCAGCCCCAGCATTTT
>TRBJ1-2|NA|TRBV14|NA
CASSQVDSYGYTF
TGTGCCAGCAGCCAAGTGGACTCATATGGCTACACCTTC
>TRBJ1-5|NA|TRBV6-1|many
CASSPWRGRDNQPQHF
TGTGCCAGCAGCCCCTGGCGGGGAAGGGACAATCAGCCCCAGCATTTT
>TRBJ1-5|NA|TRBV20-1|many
CSATYRVGNQPQHF
TGCAGTGCCACCTACAGGGTAGGTAATCAGCCCCAGCATTTT
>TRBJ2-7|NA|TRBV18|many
CASSPDSYEQYF
TGTGCCAGCAGCCCCGACAGCTACGAGCAGTACTTC
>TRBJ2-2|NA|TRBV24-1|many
CATSDPGTGNTGELFF
TGTGCCACCAGTGACCCCGGGACCGGCAACACCGGGGAGCTGTTTTTT
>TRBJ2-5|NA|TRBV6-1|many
CASSPLGSWVLVGTQYF
TGTGCCAGCAGTCCTCTGGGGTCATGGGTCCTCGTAGGGACCCAGTACTTC
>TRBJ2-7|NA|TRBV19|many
CASSIGWHVRYEQYF
TGTGCCAGTAGTATAGGGTGGCATGTTAGGTACGAGCAGTACTTC
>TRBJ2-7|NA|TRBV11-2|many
CASSLAFGRSEQYF
TGTGCCAGCAGCTTAGCCTTCGGGCGGTCCGAGCAGTACTTC
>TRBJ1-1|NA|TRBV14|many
CASSQGKRNTEAFF
TGTGCCAGCAGCCAGGGGAAGAGGAACACTGAAGCTTTCTTT
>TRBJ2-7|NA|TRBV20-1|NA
CSASGVREYF
TGCAGTGCTTCGGGGGTAAGGGAGTACTTC
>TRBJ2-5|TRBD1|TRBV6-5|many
CASSYEPTGGFVKTQYF
TGTGCCAGCAGTTATGAACCGACAGGGGGGTTCGTAAAGACCCAGTACTTC
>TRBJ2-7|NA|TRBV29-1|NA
CSVVADRISYEQYF
TGCAGCGTTGTGGCCGACCGGATCTCCTACGAGCAGTACTTC
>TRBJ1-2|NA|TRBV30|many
CAWEGYGYGYTF
TGTGCCTGGGAGGGGTACGGCTATGGCTACACCTTC
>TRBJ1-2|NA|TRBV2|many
CASSEERTVYGYTF
TGTGCCAGCAGTGAAGAGAGGACAGTCTATGGCTACACCTTC
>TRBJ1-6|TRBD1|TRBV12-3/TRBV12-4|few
CASSLVFRQGAVGSPLHF
TGTGCCAGCAGTTTAGTTTTTCGGCAGGGGGCTGTCGGTTCACCCCTCCACTTT
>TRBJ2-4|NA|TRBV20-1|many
CSARDLPGLAKNIQYF
TGCAGTGCTAGAGATCTCCCAGGTCTAGCCAAAAACATTCAGTACTTC
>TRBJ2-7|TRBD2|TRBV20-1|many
CSARDLLAGGSGVYEQYF
TGCAGTGCTAGAGATCTGCTAGCGGGAGGGTCGGGGGTCTACGAGCAGTACTTC
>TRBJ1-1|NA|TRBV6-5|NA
CASILRVENTEAFF
TGTGCCAGCATTCTCAGGGTGGAGAACACTGAAGCTTTCTTT
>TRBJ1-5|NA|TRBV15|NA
CATSSGFNQPQHF
TGTGCCACCAGCAGCGGGTTCAATCAGCCCCAGCATTTT
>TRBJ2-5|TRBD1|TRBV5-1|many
CASRGTDKETQYF
TGCGCCAGCAGGGGGACAGACAAAGAGACCCAGTACTTC
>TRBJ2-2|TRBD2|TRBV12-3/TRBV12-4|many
CASSLSQGGYGDTGELFF
TGTGCCAGCAGTTTGAGCCAGGGAGGGTATGGGGACACCGGGGAGCTGTTTTTT
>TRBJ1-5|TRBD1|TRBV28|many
CASTLPGTGLQPQHF
TGTGCCAGCACCCTTCCCGGGACAGGTCTTCAGCCCCAGCATTTT
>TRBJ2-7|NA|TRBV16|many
CASSHHAPARGTYSYEQYF
TGTGCCAGCAGCCATCACGCCCCGGCAAGAGGGACTTACTCCTACGAGCAGTACTTC
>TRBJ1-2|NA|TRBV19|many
CASSKEGFYGYTF
TGTGCCAGCTCAAAAGAGGGGTTCTATGGCTACACCTTC
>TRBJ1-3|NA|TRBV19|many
CATSFLSGNTIYF
TGTGCCACCTCTTTCCTCTCTGGAAACACCATATATTTT
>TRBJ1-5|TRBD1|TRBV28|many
CASRFRDRGNQPQHF
TGTGCCAGCAGGTTCCGGGACAGGGGCAATCAGCCCCAGCATTTT
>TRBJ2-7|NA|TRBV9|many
CASSRGIGGASYEQYF
TGTGCCAGCAGCAGAGGCATAGGGGGGGCCTCCTACGAGCAGTACTTC
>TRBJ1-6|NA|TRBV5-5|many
CASSLFLDSPLHF
TGTGCCAGCAGCCTATTTTTGGATTCACCCCTCCACTTT
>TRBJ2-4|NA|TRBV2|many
CASSVEFGQHKNIQYF
TGTGCCAGCAGTGTTGAATTCGGACAGCATAAAAACATTCAGTACTTC
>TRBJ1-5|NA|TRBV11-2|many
CASSLDSGWLSQPQHF
TGTGCCAGCAGCTTAGATTCCGGGTGGTTGAGTCAGCCCCAGCATTTT
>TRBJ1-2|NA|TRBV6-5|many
CASIIHSNYGYTF
TGTGCCAGCATAATACATTCTAACTATGGCTACACCTTC
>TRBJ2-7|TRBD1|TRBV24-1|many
CATSDRGQTYEQYF
TGTGCCACCAGTGACAGGGGACAGACCTACGAGCAGTACTTC
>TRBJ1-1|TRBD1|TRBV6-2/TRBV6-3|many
CASRRGQGRSTEAFF
TGTGCCAGCAGAAGAGGACAGGGGAGGTCCACTGAAGCTTTCTTT
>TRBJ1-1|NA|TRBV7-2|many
CASSSSADTEAFF
TGTGCCAGCAGCTCTTCGGCGGACACTGAAGCTTTCTTT
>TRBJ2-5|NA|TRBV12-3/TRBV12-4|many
CASSPETPETQYF
TGTGCCAGCAGTCCCGAGACGCCCGAGACCCAGTACTTC
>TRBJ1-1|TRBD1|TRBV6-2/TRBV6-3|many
CASGSQWQGDTEAFF
TGTGCCAGCGGGAGCCAATGGCAGGGGGACACTGAAGCTTTCTTT
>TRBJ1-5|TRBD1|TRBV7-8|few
CASSEPRGNNQPQHF
TGTGCCAGCAGCGAACCCAGGGGGAACAATCAGCCCCAGCATTTT
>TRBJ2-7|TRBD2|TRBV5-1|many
CASSLGWESGNTYEQYF
TGCGCCAGCAGCTTGGGTTGGGAAAGCGGGAACACCTACGAGCAGTACTTC
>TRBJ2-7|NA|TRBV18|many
CASSPPSGFEQYF
TGTGCCAGCTCACCACCGTCAGGGTTCGAGCAGTACTTC
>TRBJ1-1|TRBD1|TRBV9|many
CASSRQGLNTEAFF
TGTGCCAGCAGTCGACAGGGTCTGAACACTGAAGCTTTCTTT